This T cell receptor beta chain was identified in a study of cytomegalovirus exposure and HLA in healthy donors. Background on the study: The 666 first-cohort repertoires shared a platform with the 130 or so validation repertoires, as reported in a later analysis. Broader study findings: The authors enumerated 164 TCR beta chains as linked to cytomegalovirus.

It was the roughly 110-subject validation cohort, separate from the roughly 700-subject first cohort, to which the donors belonged. On this clone: The antigen is not known.

The germline V gene encodes CDR1 MDHEN and CDR2 SYDVKM. J lost 0 bases, V lost 5 bases, and 3 bases had no gene match. CDR3 size: 14 residues. TCRdb's table, derived via immunoSEQ multiplex PCR, lists solely in-frame clones and lacks some. The sample contains about 160,000 clones, roughly nine tenths of which appear only once. The sequenced sample consisted of PBMCs. This receptor was obtained from a man aged 18-30 years in good health and CMV-seropositive. The chain joins TRBV28 to TRBJ1-1; 7 nucleotides agree with TRBD1. The CDR3 DNA reads TGTGCCAGCAGTCTAGACAGGGTGAACACTGAAGCTTTCTTT. This codes for CASSLDRVNTEAFF.